The source of this TCR beta chain is a study of identical twins. Study observations and caveats: Twins' surplus sharing was weaker for beta out-of-frame sequences. While abundant cord blood beta clonotypes carried fewer insertions, memory repertoires showed no such pattern. Zero-insertion findings could be partly confounded by invariant cells (MAIT and iNKT cells).

This clonotype was counted only a few times. Its specificity is not known. In germline, CDR1 is MNHNS, CDR2 SASEGT. The CDR3 is 15 amino acids. J lost 5 bases, V lost 6 bases, and 9 bases had no gene match. In TCRdb, the 5' RACE reads were re-called with MiXCR into one record per CDR3 protein. Here the sample spans 250,000 or so distinct CDR3 sequences, 12% being singletons. The same data also contributed to another study, on yellow fever vaccine responses in identical twins. As that study records: Reportedly, twins' vaccine T cell responses looked partly convergent and partly personalized.

This receptor was identified in a young woman in good health. The chain recombines TRBV6-1 with TRBJ2-2; 7 nucleotides line up with TRBD1. Sequencing used memory (CD45RO+) T cells sorted from blood. The CDR3 DNA reads as TGTGCCAGCAGAGCTCCGGGACAGAAGACCGGGGAGCTGTTTTTT. Protein: CASRAPGQKTGELFF.